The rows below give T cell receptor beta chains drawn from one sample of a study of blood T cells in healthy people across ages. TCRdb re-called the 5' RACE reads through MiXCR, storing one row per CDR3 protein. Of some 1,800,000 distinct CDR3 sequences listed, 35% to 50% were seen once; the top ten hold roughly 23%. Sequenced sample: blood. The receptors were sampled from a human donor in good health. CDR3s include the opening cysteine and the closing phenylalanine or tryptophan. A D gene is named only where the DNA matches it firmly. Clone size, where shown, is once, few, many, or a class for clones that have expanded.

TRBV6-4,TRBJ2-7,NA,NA,CASSGSNSQTYEQYF,TGTGCCAGCAGTGGCTCTAACAGCCAGACTTACGAGCAGTACTTC
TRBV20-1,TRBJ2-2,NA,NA,CSAEDWNTGELFF,TGCAGTGCTGAGGACTGGAACACCGGGGAGCTGTTTTTT
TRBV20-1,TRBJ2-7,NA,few,CSARDLYYEQYF,TGCAGTGCTAGAGACCTATACTACGAGCAGTACTTC
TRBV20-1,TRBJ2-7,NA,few,CSARLAREQYF,TGCAGTGCTAGACTAGCGCGGGAGCAGTACTTC
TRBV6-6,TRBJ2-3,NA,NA,CASSSTGGDPTDTQYF,TGTGCCAGCAGTTCTACGGGCGGGGACCCCACAGATACGCAGTATTTT
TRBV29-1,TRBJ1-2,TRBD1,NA,CSTRDRAYGYTF,TGCAGCACCCGGGACAGGGCCTATGGCTACACCTTC
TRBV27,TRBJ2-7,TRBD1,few,CASRGLRGRGYEQYF,TGTGCCAGCAGAGGCCTCCGCGGCAGGGGGTACGAGCAGTACTTC
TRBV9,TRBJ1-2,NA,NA,CASSVSDGTYGYTF,TGTGCCAGCAGCGTATCTGACGGGACTTATGGCTACACCTTC
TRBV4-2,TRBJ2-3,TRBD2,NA,CASGGLAGPSDTQYF,TGTGCCAGCGGCGGCCTAGCGGGGCCCTCAGATACGCAGTATTTT
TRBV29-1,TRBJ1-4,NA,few,CSVGVGGVNEKLFF,TGCAGCGTTGGTGTGGGGGGAGTTAATGAAAAACTGTTTTTT
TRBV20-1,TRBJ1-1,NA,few,CSAIMDAFAGTEAFF,TGCAGTGCTATAATGGACGCCTTTGCGGGCACTGAAGCTTTCTTT
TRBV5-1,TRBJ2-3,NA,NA,CASSLDSGRAIDTQYF,TGCGCCAGCAGCTTAGATTCGGGAAGGGCGATTGATACGCAGTATTTT
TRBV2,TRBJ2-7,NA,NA,CASSTTTDSYEQYF,TGTGCCAGCAGTACAACGACGGACTCCTACGAGCAGTACTTC
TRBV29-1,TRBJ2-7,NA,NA,CSVAKTYEQYF,TGCAGCGTTGCCAAGACCTACGAGCAGTACTTC
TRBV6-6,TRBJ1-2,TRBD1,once,CASSLQGARSSYTF,TGTGCCAGCAGTCTACAGGGGGCCCGGTCAAGCTACACCTTC
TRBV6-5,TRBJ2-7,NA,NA,CATASYEQYF,TGTGCCACAGCCTCCTACGAGCAGTACTTC
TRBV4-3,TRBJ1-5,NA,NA,CASSQDRSQGSQHF,TGCGCCAGCAGCCAAGATCGATCTCAGGGGTCCCAGCATTTT
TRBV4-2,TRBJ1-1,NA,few,CASSQIGLGTEAFF,TGTGCCAGCAGCCAAATCGGGCTGGGCACTGAAGCTTTCTTT
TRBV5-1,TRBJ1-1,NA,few,CASSEAWGTEAFF,TGCGCCAGCAGTGAGGCTTGGGGCACTGAAGCTTTCTTT
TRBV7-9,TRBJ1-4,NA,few,CAGSQPLFIATNEKLFF,TGTGCCGGCAGCCAACCCCTATTCATCGCAACTAATGAAAAACTGTTTTTT
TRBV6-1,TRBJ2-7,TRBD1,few,CASSETGTGGYEQYF,TGTGCCAGCAGTGAGACCGGGACAGGGGGCTACGAGCAGTACTTC
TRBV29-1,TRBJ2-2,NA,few,CSVGWGDTGELFF,TGCAGCGTTGGATGGGGGGACACCGGGGAGCTGTTTTTT
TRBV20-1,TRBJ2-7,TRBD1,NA,CSARRVIRTGLTYEQYF,TGCAGTGCTAGAAGGGTGATTCGGACAGGGCTGACCTACGAGCAGTACTTC
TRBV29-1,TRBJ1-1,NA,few,CSVMNTEAFF,TGCAGCGTTATGAACACTGAAGCTTTCTTT
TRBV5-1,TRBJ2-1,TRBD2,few,CASSLAGGARNEQFF,TGTGCCAGCAGTTTAGCGGGGGGAGCTCGAAATGAGCAGTTCTTC
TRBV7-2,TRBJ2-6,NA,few,CASSLTQGYSGANVLTF,TGTGCCAGCAGCTTAACACAGGGATACTCTGGGGCCAACGTCCTGACTTTC
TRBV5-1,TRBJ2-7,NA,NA,CASSLAVGQGNGEQYF,TGCGCCAGCAGCTTGGCCGTAGGGCAGGGGAACGGCGAGCAGTACTTC
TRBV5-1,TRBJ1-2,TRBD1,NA,CASSLTGQVIYGYTF,TGCGCCAGCAGCTTGACGGGACAGGTGATATATGGCTACACCTTC
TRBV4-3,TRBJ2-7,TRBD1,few,CASSQGSGTGWYEQYF,TGCGCCAGCAGCCAAGGTTCCGGGACAGGGTGGTACGAGCAGTACTTC
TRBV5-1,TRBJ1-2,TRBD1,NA,CASSLNPPGTVLWRYTF,TGCGCCAGCAGCTTGAACCCACCCGGGACAGTTCTATGGAGGTACACCTTC
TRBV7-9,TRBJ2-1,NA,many,CASSLPGENEQFF,TGTGCCAGCAGCTTACCAGGGGAGAATGAGCAGTTCTTC
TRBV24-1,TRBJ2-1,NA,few,CATSDLTGSYNEQFF,TGTGCCACCAGTGATTTGACAGGGTCCTACAATGAGCAGTTCTTC
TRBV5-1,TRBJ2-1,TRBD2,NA,CASSPWGAGGPVNEQFF,TGCGCCAGCAGCCCCTGGGGAGCGGGGGGGCCTGTGAATGAGCAGTTCTTC
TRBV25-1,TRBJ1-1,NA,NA,CASSEWGDPEAFF,TGTGCCAGCAGTGAATGGGGCGATCCCGAAGCTTTCTTT
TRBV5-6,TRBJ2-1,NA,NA,CASSLVQGGSEQFF,TGTGCCAGCAGCTTGGTGCAGGGGGGCAGTGAGCAGTTCTTC
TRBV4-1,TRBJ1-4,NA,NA,CASSQERQAATNEKLFF,TGCGCCAGCAGCCAGGAAAGACAGGCTGCAACTAATGAAAAACTGTTTTTT
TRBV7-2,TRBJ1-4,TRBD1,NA,CASSLARSRGLKATNEKLFF,TGTGCCAGCAGCTTAGCGCGAAGTAGGGGGCTTAAAGCAACTAATGAAAAACTGTTTTTT
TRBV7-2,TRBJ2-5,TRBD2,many,CASSLPSGKTQYF,TGTGCCAGCAGCTTGCCTAGCGGAAAGACCCAGTACTTC
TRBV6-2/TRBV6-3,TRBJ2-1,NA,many,CASSEPYNEQFF,TGTGCCAGCAGTGAGCCTTACAATGAGCAGTTCTTC
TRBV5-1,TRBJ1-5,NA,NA,CASKGGSNQPQHF,TGTGCCAGCAAAGGGGGTAGCAATCAGCCCCAGCATTTT
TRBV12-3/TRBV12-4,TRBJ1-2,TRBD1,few,CASSQGQAYYGYTF,TGTGCCAGCAGCCAGGGACAGGCTTACTATGGCTACACCTTC
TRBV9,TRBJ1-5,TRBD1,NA,CASSKTGVGNQPQHF,TGTGCCAGCAGCAAAACAGGGGTGGGCAATCAGCCCCAGCATTTT
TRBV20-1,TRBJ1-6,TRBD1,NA,CSARPPGQNSPLHF,TGCAGTGCTCGACCTCCGGGACAGAATTCACCCCTCCACTTT
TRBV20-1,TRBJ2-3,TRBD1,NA,CSAKTGTGAIYTQYF,TGCAGTGCAAAAACCGGGACAGGGGCGATTTATACGCAGTATTTT
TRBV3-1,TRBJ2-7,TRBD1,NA,CAGSPSQGAEQYF,TGTGCCGGCAGCCCCTCACAGGGGGCCGAGCAGTACTTC
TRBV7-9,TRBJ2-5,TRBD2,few,CASSLHGRPGETQYF,TGTGCCAGCAGCTTACACGGGAGGCCAGGGGAGACCCAGTACTTC
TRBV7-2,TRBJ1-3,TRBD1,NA,CASSLYYRGRISGNTIYF,TGTGCCAGCAGCTTATATTACAGGGGACGAATCTCTGGAAACACCATATATTTT
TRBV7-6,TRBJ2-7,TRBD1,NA,CATQGASYEQYF,TGTGCCACCCAGGGGGCAAGTTACGAGCAGTACTTC
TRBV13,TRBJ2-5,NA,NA,CASSPRLSGETQYF,TGTGCCAGCAGCCCCCGGTTGTCGGGCGAGACCCAGTACTTC
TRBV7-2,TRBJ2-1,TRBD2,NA,CASSSGGPAQQFF,TGTGCCAGCAGCTCGGGGGGACCCGCCCAGCAGTTCTTC
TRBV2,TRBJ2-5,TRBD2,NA,CASSKLATQETQYF,TGTGCCAGCAGTAAACTAGCGACCCAAGAGACCCAGTACTTC